This T cell receptor beta chain was captured in a study of OX40 agonist ivuxolimab in advanced cancers. Whole-study findings and limits: The study did not work out the antigen specificity of the expanded peripheral T cells. Fewer expanded clones were found on average in CD4+ than in CD8+ T cells. Clones of CD4+ and CD8+ blood T cells grew by week 6 at doses of 0.1 to 3.0 mg/kg.

Excluded were patients having autoimmune disease history or systemic immunosuppression. Produced via immunoSEQ multiplex PCR; TCRdb's table is partial and in-frame only. The table has about 61,000 clones, 92% seen once. Turning to this clone: Its target is unknown.

This CDR3 has 15 residues. J gave up 3 bases and V 5 bases, and 5 bases lay outside the gene matches. Germline V gives CDR1 MNHNY, CDR2 SVGAGI (reference sequence). The chain has TRBV6-6 and TRBJ1-5; TRBD1 agrees at 9 bases. Here the sequenced sample was CD4+ or CD8+ T cells sorted from blood, taken in a trial of the OX40 agonist ivuxolimab. The source is an adult with an advanced solid tumor such as melanoma, head and neck, liver or kidney cancer. The chain's CDR3 is CASSNRDRDNQPQHF. The DNA for the CDR3 is TGTGCCAGCAGTAACAGGGACAGGGACAATCAGCCCCAGCATTTT.